This TCR beta chain was captured by sequencing in a study of blood T cell repertoires in COVID-19. Repertoires were generated with immunoSEQ multiplex PCR, while TCRdb's copy carries only in-frame clones and drops some. The profile shows roughly 300,000 clones, about 93% of them singletons. Cohorts were based on clinical histories the participants reported. In its sample, this clone was seen a few times. The CDR3 is 15 amino acids. Trimming cost V 2 bases and J 4 bases; bases outside gene matches: 3. Germline CDR1 reads KGHSH; CDR2 reads LQKENI. The clonotype originates from a woman in her 30s who had recovered from COVID-19. The source material was PBMCs or T cells enriched from blood (not recorded which). This chain uses TRBV18 with TRBJ1-4; 8 bases are a match to TRBD1. CDR3 protein: CASSPTGGVNEKLFF. CDR3 DNA sequence: TGTGCCAGCTCACCAACAGGGGGTGTTAATGAAAAACTGTTTTTT.